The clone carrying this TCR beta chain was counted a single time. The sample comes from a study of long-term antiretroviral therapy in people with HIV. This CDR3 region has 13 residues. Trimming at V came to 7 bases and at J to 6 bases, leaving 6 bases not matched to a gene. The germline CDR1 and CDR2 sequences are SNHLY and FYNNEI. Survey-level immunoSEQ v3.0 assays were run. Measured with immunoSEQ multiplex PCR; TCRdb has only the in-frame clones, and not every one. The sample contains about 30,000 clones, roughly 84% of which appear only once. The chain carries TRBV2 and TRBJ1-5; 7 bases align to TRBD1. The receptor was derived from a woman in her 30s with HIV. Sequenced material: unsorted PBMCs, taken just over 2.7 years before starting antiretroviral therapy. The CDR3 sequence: CASTDRVGQPQHF. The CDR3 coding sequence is TGTGCCAGCACCGACAGGGTTGGTCAGCCCCAGCATTTT.